The next 5 T cell receptor beta chains were all read from a single sample in a study of T-cell reconstitution after alpha-beta-depleted transplantation in children. TCRbeta library construction was performed incorporating unique molecular identifiers. TCRdb redid the calling of the PCR reads with MiXCR, one entry per CDR3 protein. The sample has 500,000 to 750,000 distinct CDR3 sequences; 27% are singletons. Sequenced here: PBMCs, sampled before TCRalphabeta/CD19-depleted stem cell transplant. These receptors originate from a boy under two years old with Wiskott-Aldrich syndrome, due to receive a stem cell transplant.

This clonotype was counted many times. CDR3 in amino acids: CASSLARNQPQHF. DNA of the CDR3: TGTGCCAGCAGTTTAGCCAGGAATCAGCCCCAGCATTTT. The chain combines TRBV12-3 or TRBV12-4 with TRBJ1-5; no firm D call. CDR3 length: 13 amino acids. V was trimmed by 0 bases and J by 4 bases, leaving 4 bases between them.

CDR3 sequence reads: CAISERRLNQPQHF. CDR3 DNA sequence: TGTGCCATCAGTGAGCGGCGGCTCAATCAGCCCCAGCATTTT. This rearrangement joins TRBV10-3 to TRBJ1-5; D ambiguous. The V end lost 2 bases, the J end lost 3 bases, and 8 bases lay between the germline ends. There are 14 residues in the CDR3. CDR1 is ENHRY and CDR2 is SYGVKD in the germline V gene.

This clonotype occurred a few times. V gene TRBV5-6 combines with J gene TRBJ2-7; TRBD1 aligns across 7 bases. Germline values: CDR1 SGHDT, CDR2 YYEEEE. This CDR3 is built from 17 residues. Trimming removed 1 base from V and 2 bases from J; junction bases left unmatched: 12. For the CDR3, the DNA is TGTGCCAGCAGCTTGATTTCTTCACAGGGGAGCCCCTACGAGCAGTACTTC. Its protein product is CASSLISSQGSPYEQYF.

The chain couples TRBV27 to TRBJ2-1; 11 bases fit TRBD2. The V gene's germline CDR1 is MNHEY and CDR2 SMNVEV (reference sequence). V shed 3 bases, J shed 8 bases, and the junction held 15 bases outside the gene matches. The CDR3 length is 18 residues. The CDR3: CASSFTVPGLAEKDEQFF. The CDR3 DNA reads TGTGCCAGCAGTTTTACCGTGCCGGGACTAGCGGAGAAGGATGAGCAGTTCTTC.

This clonotype was observed a handful of times. This chain connects TRBV29-1 to TRBJ2-1, with no clear D. The V gene's germline CDR1 is SQVTM and CDR2 ANQGSEA. This CDR3 region has 12 residues. Trimming took off 5 bases at V and 3 bases at J, with 8 bases between the two ends. For the CDR3, the DNA is TGCAGCGTTTTGCTCCTCTACAATGAGCAGTTCTTC. Amino acids: CSVLLLYNEQFF.